What follows are 32 T cell receptor beta chains derived from one specimen sequenced in a study of cytomegalovirus exposure and HLA in healthy donors. Primers: 60 Vbeta forward and 13 Jbeta reverse. Using immunoSEQ multiplex PCR, the repertoire was profiled, and TCRdb retains in-frame clones only, with some absent. The repertoire holds 99,000 or so clones, with more than 60% as singletons. Input material: PBMCs. The receptors come from a man in his sixties in good health and CMV-seropositive.

V is TRBV7-2 and J is TRBJ2-4, with TRBD1 matching 7 bases. Germline CDR1 is SGHTA and CDR2 is FQGNSA. V was pared by 7 bases and J by 7 bases, with 4 bases of the junction left unmatched. This CDR3 contains 12 residues. CDR3 DNA sequence: TGTGCCAGCACCGACAGGGTGAACATTCAGTACTTC. It yields the protein CASTDRVNIQYF.

The chain links TRBV6-5 to TRBJ1-5, with 7 bases aligning to TRBD1. This CDR3 is built from 14 residues. After removal of 6 bases from V and 4 bases from J, the junction contained 6 bases not matched to a gene. Germline V gene lookup returns CDR1 MNHEY and CDR2 SVGAGI. The CDR3 is CASRSGGRNQPQHF. For the CDR3, the DNA is TGTGCCAGCAGGTCAGGGGGGAGGAATCAGCCCCAGCATTTT.

The V gene is TRBV6-1, the J gene TRBJ2-6; perhaps TRBD1 as D (6 bases). Germline-derived CDR1 and CDR2 are MNHNS and SASEGT. The CDR3 has 17 residues. Trimming removed 4 bases from V and 0 bases from J, with 13 bases in between. Here the CDR3 DNA reads TGTGCCAGCAGTGTCGCCCACAGGGTCTCTGGGGCCAACGTCCTGACTTTC. Amino acids: CASSVAHRVSGANVLTF.

This clone was observed a few times. The rearrangement joins TRBV10-3 to TRBJ1-2; 9 bases are shared with TRBD1. Trimming removed 8 bases from V and 4 bases from J; junction bases left unmatched: 8. CDR3 length: 14 amino acids. Germline V gene lookup returns CDR1 ENHRY and CDR2 SYGVKD. CDR3 region: CAIQQGAESYGYTF. CDR3 sequence (DNA): TGTGCCATCCAACAGGGGGCGGAGAGCTATGGCTACACCTTC.

DNA for the CDR3: TGTGCCTGGAGTATGAGTCTGGAGACCCAGTACTTC. It translates to CAWSMSLETQYF. This chain links TRBV30 with TRBJ2-5; no reliable D call. The V gene's germline CDR1 is GTSNPN and CDR2 SVGIG (reference sequence). This CDR3 has 12 amino acids. V was shortened by 2 bases and J by 5 bases, with 9 bases between the two germline ends.

The rearrangement links TRBV28 to TRBJ1-1, with a weak D call TRBD1 (5 bases). The CDR3 runs to 13 residues. CDR1 and CDR2 (germline): MDHEN, SYDVKM. Trimming left V 8 bases short and J 7 bases short, with 17 bases between. The CDR3 is CASGAGPTDEAFF. CDR3 bases: TGTGCCAGCGGGGCCGGGCCGACGGATGAAGCTTTCTTT.

This clone has just a few counts. This sequence joins TRBV12-5 and TRBJ1-4, with D uncertain. This CDR3 spans 15 amino acids. Trimming took 4 bases from V and 4 from J, leaving 13 bases between them. CDR1 LGHNT and CDR2 FRNRAP come from the germline V gene. CDR3 loop: CASGSRGLGNEKLFF. CDR3 bases: TGTGCTAGTGGTTCCCGTGGGCTCGGTAATGAAAAACTGTTTTTT.

J is TRBJ1-5 and V is TRBV10-3; D perhaps matches TRBD1 (5 bases). Germline lookup yields CDR1 ENHRY and CDR2 SYGVKD. The CDR3 extends over 13 amino acids. V gave up 7 bases and J gave up 0 bases, with 7 bases separating them. CDR3 region: CAITGNSNQPQHF. Written as DNA, the CDR3 is TGTGCCATCACAGGGAATAGCAATCAGCCCCAGCATTTT.

This chain uses TRBV15 with TRBJ2-7; no clear D gene. Per germline, CDR1 LNHNV and CDR2 YYDKDF (reference sequence). There are 16 residues in the CDR3. Trimming cost V 0 bases and J 3 bases, with 15 bases left between them. Written as DNA, the CDR3 is TGTGCCACCAGCAGAGATAAGGCAGGCACCTTCTACGAGCAGTACTTC. It translates to CATSRDKAGTFYEQYF.

The gene calls are TRBV4-1 and TRBJ1-5; possible D gene TRBD1, 6 bases. Germline V gives CDR1 MGHRA, CDR2 YSYEKL. The V and J ends lost 1 base and 6 bases respectively, with 13 bases between them. The CDR3 spans 15 residues. CDR3 amino acids: CASSQVGQGSQPQHF. The CDR3 region has the DNA TGCGCCAGCAGCCAAGTCGGGCAGGGGAGTCAGCCCCAGCATTTT.

This clone has just one count. The CDR3 sequence is CASRGQGPGNTIYF. The CDR3 coding sequence is TGTGCCAGCAGGGGACAGGGACCTGGAAACACCATATATTTT. The genes are TRBV28 and TRBJ1-3; TRBD1 agrees at 9 bases. V dropped 6 bases and J dropped 2; count of bases not matched to a gene: 2. CDR1 and CDR2 from the germline V gene are MDHEN and SYDVKM. The CDR3 covers 14 residues.

The chain carries TRBV5-1 and TRBJ2-4; 10 bases line up with TRBD1. Germline V gene sequence: CDR1 SGHRS, CDR2 YFSETQ. The J segment lost 7 bases and the V segment lost 4 bases, leaving 8 bases of the junction unmatched. This CDR3 spans 15 amino acids. The CDR3 loop reads CASSTRTGGGNIQYF. The CDR3 nucleotides are TGCGCCAGCAGCACGAGGACAGGGGGGGGGAACATTCAGTACTTC. Looking up the rest from reference TRBV5-1 and TRBJ2-4 gives the full variable domain: KAGVTQTPRYLIKTRGQQVTLSCSPISGHRSVSWYQQTPGQGLQFLFEYFSETQRNKGNFPGRFSGRQFSNSRSEMNVSTLELGDSALYLCASSTRTGGGNIQYFGAGTRLSVL.

The genes are TRBV5-6 and TRBJ1-5, with TRBD1 as a possible D gene (5 bases). CDR3 length: 12 residues. The germline gives CDR1 SGHDT, CDR2 YYEEEE. Trimming cost V 2 bases and J 10 bases, with 10 bases left between them. The CDR3, as DNA: TGTGCCAGCAGCTTACTAACAGGCCCCCAGCATTTT. It specifies CASSLLTGPQHF.

The chain employs TRBV12-5 and TRBJ1-1, with 7 bases lining up with TRBD1. The CDR3 length is 18 residues. The germline V gene has CDR1 LGHNT and CDR2 FRNRAP. J was trimmed by 1 base and V by 3 bases; bases with no gene match: 14. CDR3 nucleotide sequence: TGTGCTAGTGGTTTAGGACAGGTATCTCGGTGGAGGAACACTGAAGCTTTCTTT. As protein: CASGLGQVSRWRNTEAFF.

The rearrangement joins TRBV29-1 to TRBJ2-2, with D possibly matching TRBD2 (6 bases). CDR1 is SQVTM, CDR2 ANQGSEA, per germline. Trimming took off 7 bases at V and 3 bases at J, with 18 bases between the two ends. This CDR3 contains 15 residues. The CDR3 nucleotides read TGCAGCGCCCAATTGGAGGGGAGGTACACCGGGGAGCTGTTTTTT. Protein: CSAQLEGRYTGELFF.

The rearrangement links TRBV19 to TRBJ2-6; no firm D call. The CDR3 totals 15 residues. CDR1 LNHDA and CDR2 SQIVND come from the germline V gene (reference sequence). V lost 3 bases to trimming and J lost 4 bases, with 10 bases between them. The CDR3, as DNA: TGTGCCAGTAGTATTACGCCCCGGGGGGCCAACGTCCTGACTTTC. Translating gives CASSITPRGANVLTF.

The chain's CDR3 is CAISESYRGLDEQYF. CDR3 bases: TGTGCCATCAGTGAGTCATACAGGGGGCTGGACGAGCAGTACTTC. The chain joins TRBV10-3 to TRBJ2-7; 9 bases agree with TRBD1. This CDR3 has 15 residues. CDR1 ENHRY and CDR2 SYGVKD come from the germline V gene. V was clipped by 0 bases and J by 5 bases; unmatched bases: 5.

The V and J genes are TRBV7-6 and TRBJ2-7; 7 bases fit TRBD2. J gave up 0 bases and V 2 bases, and 1 base lay outside the gene matches. Germline loops: CDR1 SGHVS, CDR2 FNYEAQ. The CDR3 runs to 14 residues. CDR3 sequence (DNA): TGTGCCAGCAGCTTAACGGGGGGCTCCTACGAGCAGTACTTC. It encodes CASSLTGGSYEQYF.

The chain joins TRBV5-1 to TRBJ2-6; D might be TRBD2 (5 bases). The V gene's germline CDR1 is SGHRS and CDR2 YFSETQ. V lost 3 bases, J lost 1 base, and 5 bases lay in between. The CDR3 length is 14 residues. The chain's CDR3 is CASSSGSGANVLTF. The CDR3 nucleotides read TGCGCCAGCAGCTCGGGGTCTGGGGCCAACGTCCTGACTTTC.

This clone was observed a few times. This chain connects TRBV5-4 to TRBJ2-1; possible D gene TRBD1, 6 bases. Trimming removed 0 bases at V and 4 bases at J, with 8 bases between. The CDR3 has 14 residues. The V gene's germline CDR1 is SGHNT and CDR2 YYREEE (reference sequence). The CDR3 sequence is CASSLGTDYNEQFF. For the CDR3, the DNA is TGTGCCAGCAGCTTGGGGACAGATTACAATGAGCAGTTCTTC.

The chain has TRBV15 and TRBJ1-1; D call uncertain. This CDR3 is 14 amino acids long. The V end was cut by 3 bases, the J end by 1 base, with 9 bases between. Germline CDR1 reads LNHNV; CDR2 reads YYDKDF (reference sequence). The DNA of the CDR3 is TGTGCCACCAGCAGGAAAACAGAGAACACTGAAGCTTTCTTT. This codes for CATSRKTENTEAFF.

The rearrangement links TRBV11-2 to TRBJ2-1, with 8 bases that match TRBD2. The V segment lost 0 bases and the J segment 6 bases; nucleotides outside the gene matches: 10. CDR3 length: 17 residues. Germline V lookup: CDR1 SGHAT, CDR2 FQNNGV. The CDR3 DNA reads as TGTGCCAGCAGCTTAGATTCACGGGGGGGCCTGGTCAATGAGCAGTTCTTC. Residues: CASSLDSRGGLVNEQFF.

This clone was counted only a few times. J is TRBJ1-4 and V is TRBV10-3; D perhaps matches TRBD1 (5 bases). The CDR3 loop spans 13 amino acids. The germline CDR1 and CDR2 sequences are ENHRY and SYGVKD. V gave up 5 bases and J gave up 3 bases, with 7 bases separating them. Written as DNA, the CDR3 is TGTGCCATCAGTACACAGGCTAATGAAAAACTGTTTTTT. This gives the protein CAISTQANEKLFF.

CDR3 region: CASSPGLGQEQFF. The CDR3 nucleotides are TGTGCCAGCAGCCCGGGACTGGGTCAAGAGCAGTTCTTC. The V call is TRBV7-2, the J call TRBJ2-1; a weak D match, TRBD2 (6 bases). This CDR3 region has 13 residues. V lost 5 bases, J lost 10 bases, and 15 bases lay in between. The germline V gene has CDR1 SGHTA and CDR2 FQGNSA. Filled out from reference TRBV7-2 and TRBJ2-1, the complete variable domain reads GAGVSQSPSNKVTEKGKDVELRCDPISGHTALYWYRQSLGQGLEFLIYFQGNSAPDKSGLPSDRFSAERTGGSVSTLTIQRTQQEDSAVYLCASSPGLGQEQFFGPGTRLTVL.

In DNA, the CDR3 is TGTGCCAGCAGCCCTGTCCCAGATACGCAGTATTTT. Protein product: CASSPVPDTQYF. The chain has TRBV11-2 and TRBJ2-3; D is undetermined. This CDR3 has 12 amino acids. Trimming removed 5 bases from V and 4 bases from J, with 7 bases in between. CDR1 SGHAT and CDR2 FQNNGV come from the germline V gene.

This chain connects TRBV7-3 to TRBJ2-5, with 11 bases lining up with TRBD2. CDR1 and CDR2 (germline): SGHTA, FQGTGA. With 5 bases clipped from V and 4 bases from J, the junction kept 6 bases outside the gene matches. The CDR3 spans 15 residues. The CDR3 DNA follows: TGTGCCAGCAGCCGTAGCGGGGGGGAAAGAGAGACCCAGTACTTC. Translated, it gives CASSRSGGERETQYF.

A few counts support this clone. This chain links TRBV6-5 with TRBJ1-5; D gene uncertain. Germline CDR1 MNHEY, CDR2 SVGAGI. The CDR3 totals 15 residues. Trimming stripped 6 bases from V and 0 bases from J, with 12 bases between. The CDR3 DNA reads TGTGCCAGCAGCGTCAAGCCATATAGCAATCAGCCCCAGCATTTT. Its translation is CASSVKPYSNQPQHF.

The V and J genes are TRBV15 and TRBJ2-5, with 8 bases matching TRBD1. The V and J ends lost 1 base and 4 bases, in that order; junction bases with no gene match: 2. This CDR3 has 14 residues. Germline V CDR1 and CDR2: LNHNV, YYDKDF (reference sequence). CDR3 bases: TGTGCCACCAGCAGAGTGGGACAGGCAGAGACCCAGTACTTC. Its protein is CATSRVGQAETQYF.

The genes are TRBV6-1 and TRBJ1-6; D gene uncertain. V was clipped by 3 bases and J by 4 bases, with 4 bases between them. Looked up from germline, CDR1 is MNHNS and CDR2 is SASEGT. The CDR3 extends over 13 amino acids. The CDR3 coding sequence is TGTGCCAGCAGTGACGGTTATAATTCACCCCTCCACTTT. Its protein is CASSDGYNSPLHF.

CDR3 coding DNA: TGCAGTTTAACAGAGGAGGCTGGCTACACCTTC. Translating gives CSLTEEAGYTF. The chain recombines TRBV20-1 with TRBJ1-2; no firm D call. Germline V CDR1 and CDR2: DFQATT, SNEGSKA (reference sequence). This CDR3 contains 11 residues. V was clipped by 8 bases and J by 7 bases, with 14 bases between them.

The rearrangement uses TRBV5-1 and TRBJ2-5; 10 bases align to TRBD2. CDR1 is SGHRS and CDR2 is YFSETQ in the germline V gene. This CDR3 contains 18 residues. The J segment lost 0 bases and the V segment lost 4 bases, leaving 12 bases of the junction unmatched. Here the CDR3 reads CASSEGQRGGLYQETQYF. The CDR3 nucleotides read TGCGCCAGCAGCGAGGGCCAGCGGGGGGGCCTTTACCAAGAGACCCAGTACTTC.

This clone was detected a few times. V gene TRBV14 combines with J gene TRBJ1-4, with 8 bases matching TRBD1. Germline CDR1 SGHDN, CDR2 FVKESK. There are 16 residues in the CDR3. With V trimmed by 2 bases and J by 6 bases, 8 bases remained unmatched. CDR3 sequence (DNA): TGTGCCAGCAGCCAACCTAGACAGGGGTTGGATGAAAAACTGTTTTTT. Its protein is CASSQPRQGLDEKLFF.